This is a list of T cell receptor beta chains from one sample in a study of blood T cell repertoires in COVID-19. Some clones are missing from TCRdb's copy, which holds only in-frame ones; the method was immunoSEQ multiplex PCR. The data hold a few hundred thousand clones, with 83% observed a single time. Sequencing was done on a sample of peripheral blood. The receptor set was obtained from a woman aged 30 to 39 with COVID-19, enrolled during active disease. Both conserved end residues are part of each CDR3. A D gene is named only where the DNA matches it firmly. Some rows have no size entry. The others give once, few or many, or a class for an expanded clone.

clone size: .
J gene: TRBJ2-7
V gene: TRBV5-1
D gene: TRBD1
CDR3 protein: CASSYLGTGEVAEQYF
CDR3 DNA: TGCGCCAGCAGCTATCTGGGGACAGGGGAGGTGGCTGAGCAGTACTTC

clone size: .
J gene: TRBJ2-7
V gene: TRBV6-5
D gene: TRBD1
CDR3 protein: CASTPPTGIYYEQYF
CDR3 DNA: TGTGCCAGCACCCCCCCGACAGGGATCTACTACGAGCAGTACTTC

clone size: .
J gene: TRBJ1-4
V gene: TRBV21-1
D gene: .
CDR3 protein: CASSKYVAGTNEKLFF
CDR3 DNA: TGTGCCAGCAGCAAATACGTGGCAGGGACTAATGAAAAACTGTTTTTT

clone size: .
J gene: TRBJ2-2
V gene: TRBV6-2/TRBV6-3
D gene: TRBD1
CDR3 protein: CASSYYLRDRGDPNTGELFF
CDR3 DNA: TGTGCCAGCAGTTACTACTTGCGGGACAGGGGTGACCCAAACACCGGGGAGCTGTTTTTT

clone size: .
J gene: TRBJ1-2
V gene: TRBV19
D gene: TRBD1
CDR3 protein: CASSIGTGASISNYGYTF
CDR3 DNA: TGTGCCAGTAGTATTGGGACAGGGGCGTCCATCTCTAACTATGGCTACACCTTC

clone size: .
J gene: TRBJ2-7
V gene: TRBV28
D gene: .
CDR3 protein: CASNRGLYEQYF
CDR3 DNA: TGTGCCAGCAATAGGGGTCTCTACGAGCAGTACTTC

clone size: .
J gene: TRBJ2-7
V gene: TRBV7-7
D gene: TRBD1
CDR3 protein: CASSSGTDDEQYF
CDR3 DNA: TGTGCCAGCAGCTCCGGGACAGACGACGAGCAGTACTTC

clone size: .
J gene: TRBJ2-2
V gene: TRBV5-1
D gene: TRBD1
CDR3 protein: CASSLATGKELFF
CDR3 DNA: TGCGCCAGCAGCTTGGCGACAGGGAAGGAGCTGTTTTTT

clone size: once
J gene: TRBJ1-5
V gene: TRBV7-9
D gene: TRBD1
CDR3 protein: CASSGTGDRPQHF
CDR3 DNA: TGTGCCAGCAGCGGGACAGGGGATCGGCCCCAGCATTTT

clone size: many
J gene: TRBJ1-2
V gene: TRBV19
D gene: TRBD1
CDR3 protein: CASSIEDRVDGYTF
CDR3 DNA: TGTGCCAGTAGTATAGAGGACAGGGTGGATGGCTACACCTTC

clone size: .
J gene: TRBJ2-1
V gene: TRBV18
D gene: .
CDR3 protein: CASSPPSGFNEQFF
CDR3 DNA: TGTGCCAGCTCACCACCTTCAGGATTCAATGAGCAGTTCTTC

clone size: few
J gene: TRBJ2-7
V gene: TRBV4-2
D gene: .
CDR3 protein: CASSYTTPSYEQYF
CDR3 DNA: TGTGCCAGCAGCTACACAACCCCTTCCTACGAGCAGTACTTC

clone size: .
J gene: TRBJ2-3
V gene: TRBV5-6
D gene: .
CDR3 protein: CASSAKLAPDTQYF
CDR3 DNA: TGTGCCAGCAGCGCTAAACTAGCCCCAGATACGCAGTATTTT

clone size: .
J gene: TRBJ2-5
V gene: TRBV15
D gene: .
CDR3 protein: CATSRDQRGQETQYF
CDR3 DNA: TGTGCCACCAGCAGAGACCAGAGGGGGCAAGAGACCCAGTACTTC

clone size: .
J gene: TRBJ1-5
V gene: TRBV10-1
D gene: .
CDR3 protein: CPRAPGGLANQPQHF
CDR3 DNA: TGCCCGCGAGCCCCGGGGGGCTTAGCAAATCAGCCCCAGCATTTT

clone size: .
J gene: TRBJ2-3
V gene: TRBV4-3
D gene: TRBD2
CDR3 protein: CASSQEGTRGADTQYF
CDR3 DNA: TGCGCCAGCAGCCAAGAAGGGACTAGGGGTGCAGATACGCAGTATTTT

clone size: .
J gene: TRBJ1-1
V gene: TRBV19
D gene: .
CDR3 protein: CASSSGGSVGYSEAFF
CDR3 DNA: TGTGCCAGTAGTTCCGGGGGTTCGGTAGGGTACTCTGAAGCTTTCTTT

clone size: .
J gene: TRBJ2-2
V gene: TRBV5-1
D gene: .
CDR3 protein: CASSLLQGNTGELFF
CDR3 DNA: TGCGCCAGCAGCTTACTACAGGGGAACACCGGGGAGCTGTTTTTT

clone size: .
J gene: TRBJ1-2
V gene: TRBV28
D gene: .
CDR3 protein: CASSSSPGRVDGYTF
CDR3 DNA: TGTGCCAGCAGTTCCTCGCCCGGCAGGGTAGATGGCTACACCTTC

clone size: .
J gene: TRBJ2-3
V gene: TRBV6-4
D gene: TRBD2
CDR3 protein: CASSDSSGADTQYF
CDR3 DNA: TGTGCCAGCAGTGACTCTAGCGGGGCAGATACGCAGTATTTT

clone size: .
J gene: TRBJ2-5
V gene: TRBV24-1
D gene: TRBD2
CDR3 protein: CATSDSGGGQETQYF
CDR3 DNA: TGTGCCACCAGTGATTCCGGGGGAGGGCAAGAGACCCAGTACTTC

clone size: .
J gene: TRBJ1-1
V gene: TRBV15
D gene: .
CDR3 protein: CATSRPEGTGAVNTEAFF
CDR3 DNA: TGTGCCACCAGCAGACCCGAGGGAACGGGAGCAGTGAACACTGAAGCTTTCTTT

clone size: .
J gene: TRBJ1-2
V gene: TRBV3-1/TRBV3-2
D gene: .
CDR3 protein: CASSQELQGGNYGYTF
CDR3 DNA: TGTGCCAGCAGCCAAGAGCTCCAGGGTGGCAACTATGGCTACACCTTC

clone size: .
J gene: TRBJ1-5
V gene: TRBV6-6
D gene: TRBD1
CDR3 protein: CASSSPRGQGNQPQHF
CDR3 DNA: TGTGCCAGCAGTTCCCCACGGGGACAGGGGAATCAGCCCCAGCATTTT

clone size: .
J gene: TRBJ2-1
V gene: TRBV9
D gene: TRBD1
CDR3 protein: CASSTDRDRAGNEQFF
CDR3 DNA: TGTGCCAGCAGCACAGACCGGGACAGGGCCGGCAATGAGCAGTTCTTC

clone size: many
J gene: TRBJ1-2
V gene: TRBV11-2
D gene: .
CDR3 protein: CASSARGGGYGYTF
CDR3 DNA: TGTGCCAGCAGCGCCAGGGGTGGCGGCTATGGCTACACCTTC

clone size: .
J gene: TRBJ2-7
V gene: TRBV30
D gene: .
CDR3 protein: CAWSRGEQYF
CDR3 DNA: TGTGCCTGGAGTAGAGGCGAGCAGTACTTC

clone size: .
J gene: TRBJ2-7
V gene: TRBV5-1
D gene: TRBD1
CDR3 protein: CASSRDSPSLEQYF
CDR3 DNA: TGCGCCAGCAGCCGGGACAGCCCGTCCCTCGAGCAGTACTTC

clone size: .
J gene: TRBJ2-7
V gene: TRBV5-6
D gene: TRBD1
CDR3 protein: CASSLGGDRDYEQYF
CDR3 DNA: TGTGCCAGCAGCTTGGGTGGCGACAGGGACTACGAGCAGTACTTC

clone size: .
J gene: TRBJ1-5
V gene: TRBV18
D gene: TRBD1
CDR3 protein: CASSVAQGSNQPQHF
CDR3 DNA: TGTGCCAGCTCCGTTGCACAGGGGAGCAATCAGCCCCAGCATTTT

clone size: .
J gene: TRBJ2-7
V gene: TRBV19
D gene: .
CDR3 protein: CASSERRAYEQYF
CDR3 DNA: TGTGCCAGTAGTGAACGGAGGGCCTACGAGCAGTACTTC

clone size: .
J gene: TRBJ2-5
V gene: TRBV19
D gene: TRBD2
CDR3 protein: CASSISSLAGAAWVETQYF
CDR3 DNA: TGTGCCAGTAGTATAAGTTCCCTAGCGGGAGCTGCATGGGTAGAGACCCAGTACTTC

clone size: .
J gene: TRBJ1-3
V gene: TRBV7-9
D gene: TRBD1
CDR3 protein: CASSLGTGGNTIYF
CDR3 DNA: TGTGCCAGCAGCTTAGGGACAGGAGGAAACACCATATATTTT

clone size: .
J gene: TRBJ2-7
V gene: TRBV29-1
D gene: TRBD2
CDR3 protein: CSVEREVPYEQYF
CDR3 DNA: TGCAGCGTTGAACGGGAGGTCCCCTACGAGCAGTACTTC

clone size: .
J gene: TRBJ1-2
V gene: TRBV5-4
D gene: .
CDR3 protein: CASSSGRMNYGYTF
CDR3 DNA: TGTGCCAGCAGCTCAGGCAGAATGAACTATGGCTACACCTTC

clone size: .
J gene: TRBJ2-1
V gene: TRBV30
D gene: .
CDR3 protein: CGGSFSYNEQFF
CDR3 DNA: TGTGGGGGCAGCTTCTCCTACAATGAGCAGTTCTTC

clone size: .
J gene: TRBJ2-2
V gene: TRBV28
D gene: TRBD2
CDR3 protein: CASSGRGASHPELFF
CDR3 DNA: TGTGCCAGCAGTGGGCGGGGGGCCTCCCATCCGGAGCTGTTTTTT

clone size: .
J gene: TRBJ2-3
V gene: TRBV9
D gene: .
CDR3 protein: CASSVMFSDTQYF
CDR3 DNA: TGTGCCAGCAGCGTAATGTTCTCGGATACGCAGTATTTT

clone size: .
J gene: TRBJ1-1
V gene: TRBV11-2
D gene: .
CDR3 protein: CASSSTTGYMNTEAFF
CDR3 DNA: TGTGCCAGCAGCTCGACGACAGGATACATGAACACTGAAGCTTTCTTT

clone size: .
J gene: TRBJ2-5
V gene: TRBV7-2
D gene: .
CDR3 protein: CASSTRFSGYTQETQYF
CDR3 DNA: TGTGCCAGCAGCACCCGATTTAGCGGATACACCCAAGAGACCCAGTACTTC

clone size: once
J gene: TRBJ2-7
V gene: TRBV7-2
D gene: .
CDR3 protein: CASSPGIGNYEQYF
CDR3 DNA: TGTGCCAGCAGCCCCGGGATTGGCAACTACGAGCAGTACTTC

clone size: .
J gene: TRBJ2-2
V gene: TRBV4-1
D gene: .
CDR3 protein: CASSQAEGITGELFF
CDR3 DNA: TGCGCCAGCAGCCAAGCTGAGGGAATCACCGGGGAGCTGTTTTTT

clone size: .
J gene: TRBJ2-7
V gene: TRBV2
D gene: .
CDR3 protein: CASSEEGSSYEQYF
CDR3 DNA: TGTGCCAGCAGTGAAGAGGGGTCCTCCTACGAGCAGTACTTC

clone size: .
J gene: TRBJ1-5
V gene: TRBV12-5
D gene: TRBD1
CDR3 protein: CASALDRGNQPQHF
CDR3 DNA: TGTGCTAGTGCCCTGGACAGGGGCAATCAGCCCCAGCATTTT

clone size: once
J gene: TRBJ2-7
V gene: TRBV2
D gene: TRBD2
CDR3 protein: CASRGGGLAGRDEQYF
CDR3 DNA: TGTGCCAGCAGAGGAGGGGGACTAGCGGGCCGGGACGAGCAGTACTTC

clone size: .
J gene: TRBJ1-4
V gene: TRBV28
D gene: TRBD1
CDR3 protein: CASSLGQGPEKLFF
CDR3 DNA: TGTGCCAGCAGTTTGGGACAGGGCCCCGAAAAACTGTTTTTT

clone size: .
J gene: TRBJ2-3
V gene: TRBV7-9
D gene: .
CDR3 protein: CASSLSADTQYF
CDR3 DNA: TGTGCCAGTAGTCTCTCTGCAGATACGCAGTATTTT

clone size: .
J gene: TRBJ1-4
V gene: TRBV19
D gene: TRBD1
CDR3 protein: CASSPRDSSNEKLFF
CDR3 DNA: TGTGCCAGTAGTCCCAGGGACAGTTCTAATGAAAAACTGTTTTTT

clone size: .
J gene: TRBJ1-2
V gene: TRBV29-1
D gene: TRBD1
CDR3 protein: CSVEDRGLSDYGYTF
CDR3 DNA: TGCAGCGTTGAGGACAGGGGGCTGAGCGACTATGGCTACACCTTC

clone size: .
J gene: TRBJ2-1
V gene: TRBV6-1
D gene: .
CDR3 protein: CASSEGVGVREQFF
CDR3 DNA: TGTGCCAGCAGTGAAGGGGTGGGAGTACGGGAGCAGTTCTTC

clone size: .
J gene: TRBJ1-6
V gene: TRBV3-1/TRBV3-2
D gene: .
CDR3 protein: CASSQTSEGTLHF
CDR3 DNA: TGTGCCAGCAGCCAAACGTCAGAGGGCACCCTCCACTTT

clone size: .
J gene: TRBJ2-2
V gene: TRBV28
D gene: .
CDR3 protein: CASRHRVSGELFF
CDR3 DNA: TGTGCCAGCAGACACAGGGTGTCCGGGGAGCTGTTTTTT

clone size: .
J gene: TRBJ2-1
V gene: TRBV5-1
D gene: .
CDR3 protein: CASSLAGDEQFF
CDR3 DNA: TGCGCCAGCAGCTTGGCCGGGGATGAGCAGTTCTTC

clone size: .
J gene: TRBJ2-1
V gene: TRBV5-4
D gene: TRBD2
CDR3 protein: CASSPVGTRLYNEQFF
CDR3 DNA: TGTGCCAGCAGCCCAGTAGGGACTAGACTTTACAATGAGCAGTTCTTC

clone size: once
J gene: TRBJ2-7
V gene: TRBV6-6
D gene: TRBD1
CDR3 protein: CASTDWGQGSSYEQYF
CDR3 DNA: TGTGCCAGCACGGACTGGGGACAGGGGAGCTCCTACGAGCAGTACTTC

clone size: .
J gene: TRBJ2-1
V gene: TRBV12-5
D gene: TRBD2
CDR3 protein: CASGLWLAGVVEQFF
CDR3 DNA: TGTGCTAGTGGTTTGTGGTTAGCGGGAGTTGTTGAGCAGTTCTTC

clone size: .
J gene: TRBJ2-2
V gene: TRBV5-4
D gene: .
CDR3 protein: CASSLHGELFF
CDR3 DNA: TGTGCCAGCAGCTTGCACGGGGAGCTGTTTTTT

clone size: once
J gene: TRBJ1-1
V gene: TRBV30
D gene: .
CDR3 protein: CAWSKQGSNEAFF
CDR3 DNA: TGTGCCTGGAGTAAACAGGGCAGCAATGAAGCTTTCTTT

clone size: .
J gene: TRBJ2-5
V gene: TRBV19
D gene: .
CDR3 protein: CASSMHLHGETQYF
CDR3 DNA: TGTGCCAGTAGTATGCACCTCCACGGGGAGACCCAGTACTTC